This is a list of T cell receptor beta chains from one sample in a study of T cells in lung cancer brain metastases. Produced via immunoSEQ multiplex PCR; TCRdb's table is partial and in-frame only. This table holds 1,100 or so clones, 80% to 90% found once. Input material: tumor tissue from a brain metastasis. The receptors were gathered from a woman in her sixties with non-small cell lung cancer that had spread to the brain. The CDR3 runs from the conserved cysteine through the conserved F or W. D genes are given only for firm matches. Some rows have no size entry. The others give once, few or many, or a class for an expanded clone.

cdr3_length	v_call	j_call	d_call	clone_size	cdr3_nt	cdr3_aa
13	TRBV11-1	TRBJ1-1	.	.	TGTGCCAGCAGCTTACAACAGGACACTGAAGCTTTCTTT	CASSLQQDTEAFF
17	TRBV7-3	TRBJ2-1	.	.	TGTGCCAGCAGCTTAGTGGGGAGTCCCTCCTCCTACAATGAGCAGTTCTTC	CASSLVGSPSSYNEQFF
15	TRBV7-9	TRBJ1-2	.	.	TGTGCCAGCAGCTTAGGGGCAGCGGCTACTTATGGCTACACCTTC	CASSLGAAATYGYTF
13	TRBV5-4	TRBJ2-7	.	.	TGTGCCAGCAGCTTGGGACCGAACTACGAGCAGTACTTC	CASSLGPNYEQYF
14	TRBV6-5	TRBJ2-7	TRBD2	few	TGTGCCAGCAGCTTAGCGGGGCCCACCTACGAGCAGTACTTC	CASSLAGPTYEQYF
13	TRBV6-1	TRBJ2-1	.	.	TGTGCCAGCACTGAGGGTACCTACAATGAGCAGTTCTTC	CASTEGTYNEQFF
15	TRBV15	TRBJ1-1	.	.	TGTGCCACGGAGCCGACCCAACAGGGAAGTACTGAAGCTTTCTTT	CATEPTQQGSTEAFF
15	TRBV15	TRBJ2-7	TRBD1	few	TGTGCCACCAGCAGAGGGACAGGGGGGGGCTACGAGCAGTACTTC	CATSRGTGGGYEQYF
14	TRBV15	TRBJ1-1	TRBD1	.	TGTACCACCAGCAGGAATCTACAGGGGGCTGAAGCTTTCTTT	CTTSRNLQGAEAFF
16	TRBV7-8	TRBJ1-4	.	.	TGTGCCAGCAGCTTAGTTCGGCGGGCAACTAATGAAAAACTGTTTTTT	CASSLVRRATNEKLFF
15	TRBV9	TRBJ2-2	TRBD2	.	TGTGCCAGCAGCCTTCTAGCGGGGAACACCGGGGAGCTGTTTTTT	CASSLLAGNTGELFF
16	TRBV6-4	TRBJ1-5	.	.	TGTGCCAGCAGTCCGCCGGCGCGTTATAGCAATCAGCCCCAGCATTTT	CASSPPARYSNQPQHF
12	TRBV10-3	TRBJ1-5	TRBD1	.	TGTGCCATCAGCACAGGGGGTCAGCCCCAGCATTTT	CAISTGGQPQHF
16	TRBV5-5	TRBJ2-7	.	.	TGTGCCAGCAGCTCGGGTTCGGGGATGGGTGTCTACGAGCAGTACTTC	CASSSGSGMGVYEQYF
16	TRBV11-2	TRBJ1-3	TRBD1	.	TGTGCCAGCAGCTCCCGGGACAGCGTCTCTGGAAACACCATATATTTT	CASSSRDSVSGNTIYF
15	TRBV2	TRBJ1-2	TRBD1	.	TGTGCCAGCACCCAGGGGGTCAGGGGCAACTATGGCTACACCTTC	CASTQGVRGNYGYTF
14	TRBV5-1	TRBJ1-4	.	.	TGCGCCAGCAGCTTGCTAGGGATGGGTGAAAAACTGTTTTTT	CASSLLGMGEKLFF
13	TRBV6-1	TRBJ1-5	.	.	TGTGCCAGCAGTGAAGTGGGGGCTCAGCCCCAGCATTTT	CASSEVGAQPQHF
17	TRBV18	TRBJ2-1	.	.	TGTGCCAGCTCACCACAGTCTTTGGTTAATCGGGGCAATGAGCAGTTCTTC	CASSPQSLVNRGNEQFF
13	TRBV30	TRBJ1-5	.	.	TGTGCTATGGCGGACTATAGCAATCAGCCCCAGCATTTT	CAMADYSNQPQHF
15	TRBV14	TRBJ2-7	.	.	TGTGCCAGCAGCCAGGGATTGGGCAGCTCCTACGAGCAGTACTTC	CASSQGLGSSYEQYF
16	TRBV30	TRBJ2-7	.	.	TGTGCCTGGAACCTAGGGGGGCCTACCCCCTCCTACGAGCAGTACTTC	CAWNLGGPTPSYEQYF
15	TRBV15	TRBJ2-7	TRBD1	.	TGTGCCACCAGCAGAGGGACAGGGGGGGGCTACGAACAGTACTTC	CATSRGTGGGYEQYF
15	TRBV7-9	TRBJ1-2	.	.	TGTGCCAGCAGCTTAGGGAAGCCAGGGGCCCATGGCTACACCTTC	CASSLGKPGAHGYTF
15	TRBV11-2	TRBJ2-5	.	.	TGTGCCAGCAGCTTGTCCGGGACGGACCTCAGGGCCCAGTACTTC	CASSLSGTDLRAQYF
16	TRBV14	TRBJ2-2	.	.	TGTGCCAGCAGCCAAGGGGGGTCCTGGGGCCCCGGGGAGCTGTTTTTT	CASSQGGSWGPGELFF
13	TRBV14	TRBJ2-7	.	.	TGTGCCAGCAGCCAAGATTTTGGGGGGAACTTGTACTTC	CASSQDFGGNLYF
13	TRBV30	TRBJ1-3	.	.	TGTGCCTGGAGGAAGAGGCCAAGAAACACCATATATTTT	CAWRKRPRNTIYF
15	TRBV5-5	TRBJ1-1	.	.	TGTGCCAGCAGCGCCTGGGGCGCGGGTGGAACTGAAGCTTTCTTT	CASSAWGAGGTEAFF
14	TRBV7-2	TRBJ1-2	.	.	TGTGCCAGCAGCCGGGAGGTGGCTAACTATGGCTACACCTTC	CASSREVANYGYTF
15	TRBV4-1	TRBJ1-2	.	.	TGCGCCAGCAGCCAAGAGGGGGACGCAGGGCGTCCCTACACCTTC	CASSQEGDAGRPYTF
15	TRBV5-1	TRBJ1-1	.	once	TGCGCCAGCAGCTTGGTGCTACAGGGAGGCACTGAAGCTTTCTTT	CASSLVLQGGTEAFF
13	TRBV19	TRBJ2-7	.	large	TGTGCCAGTAGTGTCAGGGCCTCCTACGAGCAGTACTTC	CASSVRASYEQYF